These T cell receptor beta chains were read from a single sample in a study of cytomegalovirus exposure and HLA in healthy donors. Data came from immunoSEQ multiplex PCR; TCRdb stores just in-frame clones and leaves some out. This sample yields about 200,000 clones, of which 70% to 85% are seen a single time; roughly 3.1% belongs to the top ten. The sample comprised PBMCs. The receptors were sampled from a man aged 35 to 55 in good health and CMV-seropositive. CDR3s include the opening cysteine and the closing phenylalanine or tryptophan. Each record gives: J gene, D gene, V gene, CDR3 protein, CDR3 DNA. D genes are given only for firm matches.

J: TRBJ1-1; D: -; V: TRBV6-5; CDR3: CASSYDFNTEAFF; DNA: TGTGCCAGCAGTTACGACTTCAACACTGAAGCTTTCTTT
J: TRBJ1-4; D: -; V: TRBV5-1; CDR3: CASSLGFTSGEKLFF; DNA: TGCGCCAGCAGCTTGGGGTTTACCTCGGGGGAAAAACTGTTTTTT
J: TRBJ1-1; D: TRBD1; V: TRBV27; CDR3: CASSLSNRGLFGTEAFF; DNA: TGTGCCAGCAGTTTATCGAACAGGGGGTTATTTGGCACTGAAGCTTTCTTT
J: TRBJ1-1; D: TRBD1; V: TRBV5-5; CDR3: CASSLGSGGSAFF; DNA: TGTGCCAGCAGCTTGGGGTCAGGGGGCTCAGCTTTCTTT
J: TRBJ2-7; D: -; V: TRBV27; CDR3: CASSLVGDAEQYF; DNA: TGTGCCAGCAGTTTAGTAGGGGATGCCGAGCAGTACTTC
J: TRBJ2-3; D: -; V: TRBV2; CDR3: CATRSRVGGTDTQYF; DNA: TGTGCCACCCGGTCCAGGGTAGGAGGCACAGATACGCAGTATTTT
J: TRBJ2-6; D: -; V: TRBV27; CDR3: CATSRVGSGANVLTF; DNA: TGTGCCACTTCCAGGGTTGGGTCTGGGGCCAACGTCCTGACTTTC
J: TRBJ2-1; D: TRBD2; V: TRBV28; CDR3: CASSLGAFRTSGSMRNEQFF; DNA: TGTGCCAGCAGTTTGGGTGCGTTTAGGACTAGCGGGAGTATGAGGAATGAGCAGTTCTTC
J: TRBJ2-2; D: -; V: TRBV10-3; CDR3: CAISGEDSNTGELFF; DNA: TGTGCCATCAGTGGGGAGGACTCTAACACCGGGGAGCTGTTTTTT
J: TRBJ2-7; D: TRBD2; V: TRBV7-9; CDR3: CASSDTGTSLLTQYF; DNA: TGTGCCAGCAGCGACACCGGGACTAGCCTTCTGACGCAGTACTTC